The 25 T cell receptor beta chains reported below all come from one sample, sequenced in a study of blood T cell repertoires in COVID-19. This table comes from immunoSEQ multiplex PCR, and its TCRdb copy is limited to in-frame clones, with some not included. The sample records roughly 570,000 clones, roughly nine tenths being singletons. Specimen: peripheral blood. These receptor sequences come from a woman aged 50 to 60 with COVID-19, enrolled during active disease.

The chain is built from TRBV5-4 and TRBJ2-3; possible D gene TRBD2, 5 bases. The CDR3 has 16 amino acids. Germline V gene lookup returns CDR1 SGHNT and CDR2 YYREEE (reference sequence). V lost 0 bases, J lost 6 bases, and 17 bases lay in between. DNA of the CDR3: TGTGCCAGCAGCTTGGCCGGGCCTAGCCCTGTTGATACGCAGTATTTT. Its protein product is CASSLAGPSPVDTQYF. Supplemented by reference TRBV5-4 and TRBJ2-3, the full variable domain reads ETGVTQSPTHLIKTRGQQVTLRCSSQSGHNTVSWYQQALGQGPQFIFQYYREEENGRGNFPPRFSGLQFPNYSSELNVNALELDDSALYLCASSLAGPSPVDTQYFGPGTRLTVL.

The chain joins TRBV11-2 to TRBJ1-6, with D possibly TRBD1 on 5 matching bases. The CDR3 consists of 16 residues. Germline-derived CDR1 and CDR2 are SGHAT and FQNNGV. Trimming left V 5 bases short and J 2 bases short, with 13 bases between. CDR3 protein: CASSRGGSAYNSPLHF. CDR3 bases: TGTGCCAGCAGCCGGGGGGGGAGCGCCTATAATTCACCCCTCCACTTT.

The rearrangement links TRBV13 to TRBJ2-3, with D hard to call. The CDR3 sequence is 15 residues long. CDR1 is PRHDT and CDR2 is FYEKMQ in the germline V gene (reference sequence). Trimming removed 4 bases from V and 3 bases from J, with 14 bases in between. The CDR3 coding sequence is TGTGCCAGCAGCTCAACGGGTCCCTGGACAGATACGCAGTATTTT. Translating gives CASSSTGPWTDTQYF.

This clone occurred a few times. The rearrangement joins TRBV15 to TRBJ1-6; a possible D gene is TRBD1 (5 bases). In germline, CDR1 is LNHNV, CDR2 YYDKDF (reference sequence). The V and J ends lost 7 bases and 0 bases respectively, with 10 bases between them. The CDR3 consists of 15 residues. Written as DNA, the CDR3 is TGTGCCACCAAGTGGACACACTCCTATAATTCACCCCTCCACTTT. This sequence encodes CATKWTHSYNSPLHF.

The rearrangement links TRBV2 to TRBJ1-5, with 7 bases matching TRBD1. CDR3 length: 14 residues. J gave up 4 bases and V 4 bases, and 4 bases lay outside the gene matches. Germline V lookup: CDR1 SNHLY, CDR2 FYNNEI. For the CDR3, the DNA is TGTGCCAGCAGTGTGTGGACAGGTAATCAGCCCCAGCATTTT. Translated: CASSVWTGNQPQHF.

The chain combines TRBV9 with TRBJ2-4; no clear D. This CDR3 has 14 residues. Trimming stripped 4 bases from V and 0 bases from J, with 8 bases between. Germline V gives CDR1 SGDLS, CDR2 YYNGEE. DNA of the CDR3: TGTGCCAGCAGCCTTACTCCAGCCAAAAACATTCAGTACTTC. Protein sequence: CASSLTPAKNIQYF.

This chain joins TRBV19 and TRBJ1-5; a possible D gene is TRBD1 (5 bases). Trimming removed 6 bases from V and 2 bases from J, with 14 bases in between. This CDR3 region has 15 residues. Per germline, CDR1 LNHDA and CDR2 SQIVND (reference sequence). The CDR3 is CASSKTVAGNQPQHF. CDR3 in DNA: TGTGCCAGTAGCAAGACAGTTGCGGGCAATCAGCCCCAGCATTTT.

In DNA form, the CDR3 reads TGTGCCAGCACCATGGGAGGGGCCGCCAGTGATACGCAGTATTTT. This codes for CASTMGGAASDTQYF. This chain joins TRBV25-1 and TRBJ2-3, with 7 bases aligning to TRBD2. This CDR3 is 15 amino acids long. V lost 7 bases, J lost 6 bases, and 13 bases stayed unmatched. CDR1 is MGHDK, CDR2 SYGVNS, per germline.

About this clone: This CDR3 is also generated by other DNA sequences in the sample. The genes are TRBV19 and TRBJ1-1, with D possibly being TRBD1 (6 bases). The V and J ends lost 8 bases and 2 bases respectively, with 9 bases between them. Germline lookup yields CDR1 LNHDA and CDR2 SQIVND (reference sequence). CDR3 length: 12 amino acids. The CDR3 protein is CASSDSNTEAFF. The CDR3 DNA reads TGTGCCAGTTCGGACAGTAACACTGAAGCTTTCTTT.

This clone was counted only a few times. The CDR3 DNA sequence: TGCAGTGCTAGAGACAGGGAAGGCTACACCTTC. It codes for CSARDREGYTF. The rearrangement links TRBV20-1 to TRBJ1-2; a possible D gene is TRBD1 (5 bases). The CDR3 loop spans 11 amino acids. V lost 0 bases to trimming and J lost 8 bases, with 7 bases between them. In germline, CDR1 is DFQATT, CDR2 SNEGSKA (reference sequence).

V usage is TRBV6-5 and J usage is TRBJ2-7; a weak D match, TRBD1 (5 bases). V lost 6 bases and J 2 bases, leaving 11 bases between the germline ends. The CDR3 runs 13 residues. Germline V gene data show CDR1 as MNHEY and CDR2 as SVGAGI. CDR3 amino acids: CASSLRDPYEQYF. The CDR3 DNA reads TGTGCCAGCAGCCTCAGGGATCCCTACGAGCAGTACTTC.

V gene TRBV19 combines with J gene TRBJ1-2; TRBD1 matches at 7 bases. CDR1 is LNHDA and CDR2 is SQIVND in the germline V gene (reference sequence). The CDR3 has 14 amino acids. Trimming at V came to 5 bases and at J to 6 bases, leaving 9 bases not matched to a gene. CDR3 residues: CASSGQQGGNGYTF. The DNA for the CDR3 is TGTGCCAGTAGTGGACAGCAGGGGGGTAATGGCTACACCTTC.

This chain uses TRBV4-2 with TRBJ2-1; D gene uncertain. This CDR3 comprises 15 residues. Germline values: CDR1 LGHNA, CDR2 YNFKEQ. V was shortened by 0 bases and J by 1 base, with 7 bases between the two germline ends. The CDR3 bases are TGTGCCAGCAGCCAAGAGCCGGTTTCCTACAATGAGCAGTTCTTC. Its protein product is CASSQEPVSYNEQFF.

J is TRBJ1-2 and V is TRBV9; 12 bases map to TRBD1. Looked up from germline, CDR1 is SGDLS and CDR2 is YYNGEE. The J segment lost 7 bases and the V segment lost 0 bases, leaving 4 bases of the junction unmatched. The CDR3 is 15 amino acids. The CDR3 loop reads CASSVEGQGARGYTF. The CDR3 nucleotides read TGTGCCAGCAGCGTAGAGGGACAGGGGGCACGTGGCTACACCTTC.

CDR3 nucleotides: TGTGCCAGCAGTTTTCTAGGGACAGATAGCAATCAGCCCCAGCATTTT. Amino acids: CASSFLGTDSNQPQHF. The rearrangement links TRBV27 to TRBJ1-5; 7 bases agree with TRBD1. V lost 3 bases and J lost 0; bases outside the gene matches: 5. This CDR3 spans 16 amino acids. Looked up from germline, CDR1 is MNHEY and CDR2 is SMNVEV (reference sequence).

This clone is a singleton in its sample. The chain recombines TRBV19 with TRBJ1-1; 10 bases are a match to TRBD1. V lost 11 bases, J lost 0 bases, and 12 bases stayed unmatched. This CDR3 contains 16 residues. The germline gives CDR1 LNHDA, CDR2 SQIVND (reference sequence). CDR3 bases: TGTGCCTCCCGAAGAGGACAGGGGGTCCTGAACACTGAAGCTTTCTTT. It translates to CASRRGQGVLNTEAFF.

This clone was seen more than once but under ten times. V is TRBV19 and J is TRBJ2-2; the D gene is possibly TRBD2 (6 bases). The V and J ends lost 6 bases and 1 base respectively, with 18 bases between them. This CDR3 comprises 17 residues. Germline CDR1 LNHDA, CDR2 SQIVND (reference sequence). CDR3 region: CASRRITGTENTGELFF. CDR3 sequence (DNA): TGTGCCAGTAGGAGAATAACCGGGACTGAGAACACCGGGGAGCTGTTTTTT.

The rearrangement joins TRBV30 to TRBJ1-4, with 9 bases identical to TRBD1. Germline V gives CDR1 GTSNPN, CDR2 SVGIG (reference sequence). Trimming cost V 7 bases and J 4 bases; bases outside gene matches: 4. CDR3 length equals 13 residues. CDR3 protein: CASSTGGNEKLFF. Written as DNA, the CDR3 is TGTGCCTCCTCGACAGGGGGTAATGAAAAACTGTTTTTT.

The chain has TRBV10-3 and TRBJ1-1; 11 nucleotides align to TRBD1. Germline CDR1 and CDR2: ENHRY and SYGVKD. The CDR3 covers 17 residues. The junction had 12 bases not matched to a gene; V was cut back by 2 bases and J by 7 bases. CDR3 residues: CAISEGDRGLSAIEAFF. The CDR3 DNA sequence: TGTGCCATCAGTGAGGGGGACAGGGGGTTGAGCGCGATTGAAGCTTTCTTT.

The chain combines TRBV12-3 or TRBV12-4 with TRBJ2-1; a weak D match, TRBD2 (6 bases). The CDR3 sequence is 13 residues long. Deletions cut 4 bases from V and 8 bases from J, with 12 bases between. CDR3 nucleotide sequence: TGTGCCAGCAGTTACCCGGCTAGCGATGAGCAGTTCTTC. Its translation is CASSYPASDEQFF.

Note on this clone: This sample also contains other DNA sequences that code for the same CDR3. The V and J genes are TRBV3-1 (or the pseudogene TRBV3-2) and TRBJ1-2, with D unresolved. Germline V gene data show CDR1 as LGHDT and CDR2 as YNNKEL (reference sequence). V gave up 1 base and J gave up 4 bases, with 7 bases separating them. The CDR3 runs 13 residues. The CDR3 region is CASSQGEGYGYTF. The CDR3, as DNA: TGTGCCAGCAGCCAAGGTGAGGGCTATGGCTACACCTTC.

CDR3 sequence: CATSPTSSSGNTIYF. CDR3 DNA sequence: TGTGCCACCAGCCCCACTTCGAGCTCTGGAAACACCATATATTTT. The chain has TRBV15 and TRBJ1-3; no reliable D call. Looked up from germline, CDR1 is LNHNV and CDR2 is YYDKDF (reference sequence). V lost 5 bases and J lost 0, with 11 bases in between. The CDR3 contains 15 residues.

This chain connects TRBV28 to TRBJ2-7, with 7 bases lining up with TRBD1. This CDR3 is 13 amino acids long. Germline V lookup: CDR1 MDHEN, CDR2 SYDVKM. The ends lost 9 bases at V and 2 bases at J; junction bases unmatched: 7. The DNA of the CDR3 is TGTGCCAGTAGGACAGGACGGACCTACGAGCAGTACTTC. This gives the protein CASRTGRTYEQYF.

The J gene is TRBJ2-7, the V gene TRBV19, with a tentative D call TRBD1 (6 bases). Germline V gene lookup returns CDR1 LNHDA and CDR2 SQIVND (reference sequence). The CDR3 is 14 residues long. Between the trimmed V and J ends, which lost 4 bases and 2 bases, there was a span of 12 bases. CDR3 coding DNA: TGTGCCAGTAGTAGCCGGGCAGGGGCCTACGAGCAGTACTTC. Translated: CASSSRAGAYEQYF.

The chain recombines TRBV5-1 with TRBJ2-2; 7 bases are shared with TRBD2. The ends lost 6 bases at V and 7 bases at J; junction bases unmatched: 6. The germline V gene has CDR1 SGHRS and CDR2 YFSETQ. The CDR3 totals 13 residues. As DNA, the CDR3 is TGCGCCAGCACCCTCACGGGGGGCGGGGAGCTGTTTTTT. It encodes CASTLTGGGELFF.